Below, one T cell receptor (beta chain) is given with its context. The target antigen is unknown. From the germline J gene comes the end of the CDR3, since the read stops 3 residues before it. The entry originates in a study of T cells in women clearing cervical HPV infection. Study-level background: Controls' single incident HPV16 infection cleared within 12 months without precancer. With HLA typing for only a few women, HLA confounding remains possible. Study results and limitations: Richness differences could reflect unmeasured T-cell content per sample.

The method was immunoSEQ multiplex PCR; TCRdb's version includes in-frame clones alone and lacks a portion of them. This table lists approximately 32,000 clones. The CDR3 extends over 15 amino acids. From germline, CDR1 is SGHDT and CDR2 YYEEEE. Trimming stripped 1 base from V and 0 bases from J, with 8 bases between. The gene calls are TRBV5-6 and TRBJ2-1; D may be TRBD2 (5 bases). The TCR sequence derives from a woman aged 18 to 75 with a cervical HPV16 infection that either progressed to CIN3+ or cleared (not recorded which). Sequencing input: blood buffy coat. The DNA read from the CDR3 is TGTGCCAGCAGCTTGCGGGGAAGCTCCTACAATGAG. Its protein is CASSLRGSSYNE. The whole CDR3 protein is CASSLRGSSYNEQFF.